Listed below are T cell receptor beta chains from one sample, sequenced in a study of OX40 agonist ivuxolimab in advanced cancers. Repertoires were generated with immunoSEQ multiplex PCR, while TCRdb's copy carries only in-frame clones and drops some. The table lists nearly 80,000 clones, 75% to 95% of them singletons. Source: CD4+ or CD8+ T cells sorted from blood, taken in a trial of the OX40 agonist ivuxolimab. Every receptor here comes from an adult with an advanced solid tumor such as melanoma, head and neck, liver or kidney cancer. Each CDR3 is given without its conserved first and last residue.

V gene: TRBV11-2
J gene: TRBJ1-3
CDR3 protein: ASSLMTVGNTIY

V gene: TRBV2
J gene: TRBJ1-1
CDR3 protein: ASFEGSGSTEAF

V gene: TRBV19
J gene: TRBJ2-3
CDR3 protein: ASSFGTGVSTDTQY

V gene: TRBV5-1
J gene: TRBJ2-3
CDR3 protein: ASSRPSTDTQY

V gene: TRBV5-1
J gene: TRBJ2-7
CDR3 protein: ASSLGTSGTFYEQY

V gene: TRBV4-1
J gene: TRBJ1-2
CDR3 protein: ASSPLGLRGYT

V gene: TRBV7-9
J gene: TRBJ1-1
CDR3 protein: ASSRHSDRREAF

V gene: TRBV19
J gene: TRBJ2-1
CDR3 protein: ASSMTSGNYNEQF

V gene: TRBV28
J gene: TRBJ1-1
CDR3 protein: ASGEGSWDTEAF

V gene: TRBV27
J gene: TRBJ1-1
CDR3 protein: ASSFRVNTEAF

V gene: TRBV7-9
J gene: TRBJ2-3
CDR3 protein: ASSLVAGATDTQY

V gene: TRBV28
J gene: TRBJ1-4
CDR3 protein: ASFTRAGGEKLF

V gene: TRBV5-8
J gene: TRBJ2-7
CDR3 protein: ASSTGTSVSYEQY

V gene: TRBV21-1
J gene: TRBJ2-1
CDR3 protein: ASSNQKVLYNEQF

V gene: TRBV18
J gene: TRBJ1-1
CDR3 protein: ASSPPIQANTEAF

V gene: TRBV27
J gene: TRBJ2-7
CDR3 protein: ASRGGQNYEQY

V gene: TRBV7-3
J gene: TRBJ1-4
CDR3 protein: ASSLSPNEKLF

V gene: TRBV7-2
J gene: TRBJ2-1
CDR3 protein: ASSPGLAGVSHNEQF

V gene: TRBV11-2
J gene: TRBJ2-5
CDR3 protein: ASSPVGTEETQY

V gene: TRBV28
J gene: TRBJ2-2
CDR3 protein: ASSGEYTGELF

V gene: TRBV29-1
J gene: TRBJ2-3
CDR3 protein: SVESGPEAQY

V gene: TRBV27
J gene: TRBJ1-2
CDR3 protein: ASRKTPGGYGYT

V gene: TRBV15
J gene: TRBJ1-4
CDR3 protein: ATSRDRQIEKLF

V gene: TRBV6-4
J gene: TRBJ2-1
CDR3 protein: ASSDLPTGSYNEQF

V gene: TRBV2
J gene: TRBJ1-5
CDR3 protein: ASSEAKGSGNQPQH

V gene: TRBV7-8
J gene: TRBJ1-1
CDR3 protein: ASSRVGIMNTEAF

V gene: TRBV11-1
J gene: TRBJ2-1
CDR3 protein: ASSSTSGRAPEQF

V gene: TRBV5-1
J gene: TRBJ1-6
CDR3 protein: ASSLTGSSYNSPLH

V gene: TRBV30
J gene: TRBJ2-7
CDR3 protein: AWRTGVYEQY

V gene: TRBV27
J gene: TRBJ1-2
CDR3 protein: ASSNIGQNYGYT

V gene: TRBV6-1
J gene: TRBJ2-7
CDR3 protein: ASSGGGTSLYEQY

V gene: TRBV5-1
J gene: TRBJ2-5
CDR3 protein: ASSLIPPQGVGRWETQY

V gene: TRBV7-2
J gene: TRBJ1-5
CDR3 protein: ASSEDASRPQH

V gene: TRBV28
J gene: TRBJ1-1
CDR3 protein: ASMPNSGNTEAF

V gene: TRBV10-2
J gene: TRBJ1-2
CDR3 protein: ASSEAGNYGYT

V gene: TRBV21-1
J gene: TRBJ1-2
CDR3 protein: ASSKGRQPYYGYT